A single sample is the source of the 7 T cell receptor beta chains below, sequenced in a study of control samples from healthy donors and cancer patients. Clones were read by immunoSEQ multiplex PCR, and TCRdb kept only the in-frame ones, dropping some. The sample shows 95,000 to 150,000 clones, roughly 89% of them seen only once. Sequencing was performed on blood. These receptors all come from a man younger than 45 in good health.

The chain recombines TRBV3-1 (or the pseudogene TRBV3-2) with TRBJ2-2; 8 nucleotides line up with TRBD2. Trimming cost V 3 bases and J 0 bases; bases outside gene matches: 6. Looked up from germline, CDR1 is LGHDT and CDR2 is YNNKEL (reference sequence). The CDR3 totals 17 residues. The CDR3 coding sequence is TGTGCCAGCAGCCATTATGACGGGGGGGCGAACACCGGGGAGCTGTTTTTT. Translation: CASSHYDGGANTGELFF.

The chain uses TRBV7-2 and TRBJ2-7; D ambiguous. Deletions cut 4 bases from V and 4 bases from J, with 17 bases between. The germline gives CDR1 SGHTA, CDR2 FQGNSA. This CDR3 region has 15 residues. The CDR3 DNA reads TGTGCCAGCAGCTCGTCCCGTTCACAAATATACGAGCAGTACTTC. This translates into CASSSSRSQIYEQYF.

The gene calls are TRBV6-6 and TRBJ2-7; D gene unclear. V was clipped by 2 bases and J by 2 bases, with 7 bases between them. This CDR3 has 13 residues. Germline CDR1 and CDR2: MNHNY and SVGAGI (reference sequence). CDR3 coding DNA: TGTGCCAGCAGTTACACGGGCGCCTACGAGCAGTACTTC. Protein sequence: CASSYTGAYEQYF.

The gene calls are TRBV6-5 and TRBJ2-1; D perhaps matches TRBD2 (6 bases). V lost 6 bases, J lost 0 bases, and 12 bases lay in between. The CDR3 totals 15 residues. The germline CDR1 and CDR2 sequences are MNHEY and SVGAGI. CDR3 protein: CASSPGRSSYNEQFF. Here the CDR3 DNA reads TGTGCCAGCAGCCCCGGGAGAAGCTCCTACAATGAGCAGTTCTTC.

The CDR3, as DNA: TGTGCCAGCAGCCCCGAAGAAGGAGAGACCCAGTACTTC. Residues: CASSPEEGETQYF. The chain recombines TRBV7-3 with TRBJ2-5; no clear D gene. Per the germline V gene, CDR1 is SGHTA and CDR2 is FQGTGA. The CDR3 consists of 13 residues. Trimming took off 5 bases at V and 4 bases at J, with 11 bases between the two ends.

The genes are TRBV19 and TRBJ1-6, with TRBD1 identical over 7 bases. CDR3 size: 15 residues. Losses at the gene ends were 2 bases for V and 7 bases for J; bases not matched to a gene: 5. CDR1 and CDR2 from the germline V gene are LNHDA and SQIVND (reference sequence). CDR3 DNA: TGTGCCAGTAGTATAACCGGGACAGAGAATTCACCCCTCCACTTT. It is translated as CASSITGTENSPLHF.

This chain connects TRBV6-5 to TRBJ1-1; D is perhaps TRBD1 (6 bases). CDR3 length: 14 amino acids. Trimming pared 6 bases from V and 1 base from J, leaving 12 bases between. The germline gives CDR1 MNHEY, CDR2 SVGAGI. This CDR3 is CASRRRGQNTEAFF. DNA for the CDR3: TGTGCCAGCAGACGCAGGGGTCAGAACACTGAAGCTTTCTTT.